This paragraph covers one T cell receptor beta chain sequence. Germline V gives CDR1 SGHVS, CDR2 FNYEAQ. Deletions cut 1 base from V and 1 base from J, with 12 bases between. The CDR3 extends over 16 amino acids. This record belongs to a study of OX40 agonist ivuxolimab in advanced cancers. The overall study: Patients were given ivuxolimab, an antibody that agonizes OX40 (CD134).

Libraries were prepared by immunoSEQ multiplex PCR; TCRdb keeps only in-frame clonotypes and omits some of them. The table has under 85,000 clones, approximately 86% seen once. The sequence was collected from an adult with an advanced solid tumor such as melanoma, head and neck, liver or kidney cancer. The starting material was CD4+ or CD8+ T cells sorted from blood, obtained in a trial of the OX40 agonist ivuxolimab. The chain joins TRBV7-6 to TRBJ2-3; weak D call: TRBD2 (5 bases). The CDR3 sequence: CASSLVTGMGTDTQYF. CDR3 sequence (DNA): TGTGCCAGCAGCTTAGTTACGGGGATGGGCACAGATACGCAGTATTTT.